This passage covers 28 T cell receptor beta chains from one sample sequenced in a study of blood T cells in healthy people across ages. Next came a second PCR, run for about 7 to 11 cycles, which used a sample-barcoded 5' primer along with a J-beta primer mix. Using its own MiXCR run on the 5' RACE reads, TCRdb lists one record per CDR3 protein. The table shows hundreds of thousands of distinct CDR3 sequences, with around 50% occurring only once. The sequencing sample was made of blood. The receptors stem from a man in his forties in good health.

The chain combines TRBV7-9 with TRBJ2-1, with a weak D call TRBD2 (6 bases). Germline lookup yields CDR1 SEHNR and CDR2 FQNEAQ (reference sequence). Trimming left V 7 bases short and J 6 bases short, with 16 bases between. CDR3 length: 14 amino acids. In DNA form, the CDR3 reads TGTGCCAGCACCCGAGCCGGGACTTTCAATGAGCAGTTCTTC. This encodes CASTRAGTFNEQFF.

V is TRBV3-1 and J is TRBJ2-1, with D maybe TRBD2 (5 bases). The CDR3 covers 15 residues. The V end was cut by 0 bases, the J end by 3 bases, with 9 bases between. Per the germline V gene, CDR1 is LGHDT and CDR2 is YNNKEL (reference sequence). CDR3 sequence reads: CASSQEPAVYNEQFF. The CDR3 region has the DNA TGTGCCAGCAGCCAAGAACCAGCGGTCTACAATGAGCAGTTCTTC.

The chain is built from TRBV29-1 and TRBJ2-1; D tentatively fits TRBD1 or TRBD2 (5 bases each). Judging by the DNA end, TRBJ2-7 fits better; the J call may be wrong. Germline CDR1 is SQVTM and CDR2 is ANQGSEA. The CDR3 sequence is 14 residues long. The CDR3, as DNA: TGCAGCGATACCGGGACGGTCTCCTACAATGAGCAGTACTTC. This translates into CSDTGTVSYNEQYF.

The chain joins TRBV6-6 to TRBJ2-7; D is undetermined. V lost 6 bases, J lost 2 bases, and 17 bases lay in between. CDR1 is MNHNY and CDR2 is SVGAGI in the germline V gene (reference sequence). There are 15 residues in the CDR3. The CDR3 reads CASRPTSRLTYEQYF. CDR3 in DNA: TGTGCCAGCAGGCCCACCTCCAGGTTAACCTACGAGCAGTACTTC.

This clonotype turned up a few times. This chain connects TRBV6-5 to TRBJ2-1, with 8 bases that match TRBD1. Germline V CDR1 and CDR2: MNHEY, SVGAGI. Losses at the gene ends were 5 bases for V and 6 bases for J; bases not matched to a gene: 3. The CDR3 has 13 residues. Written as DNA, the CDR3 is TGTGCCAGCAGTCATACAGGGGGCAATGAGCAGTTCTTC. As protein: CASSHTGGNEQFF.

V usage is TRBV5-1 and J usage is TRBJ2-7; TRBD2 agrees at 12 bases. J lost 4 bases, V lost 0 bases, and 8 bases had no gene match. Looked up from germline, CDR1 is SGHRS and CDR2 is YFSETQ. CDR3 length: 17 residues. Written as DNA, the CDR3 is TGCGCCAGCAGCTTGGAAACGACTAGCGGGAGTTTTTACGAGCAGTACTTC. Its translation: CASSLETTSGSFYEQYF.

This sequence joins TRBV9 and TRBJ1-5; D is undetermined. This CDR3 region has 14 residues. The germline CDR1 and CDR2 sequences are SGDLS and YYNGEE. Trimming pared 3 bases from V and 9 bases from J, leaving 16 bases between. The CDR3 sequence is CASSDVPNGRPQHF. The CDR3 coding sequence is TGTGCCAGCAGCGACGTCCCCAACGGGCGGCCCCAGCATTTT.

The chain employs TRBV6-2 or TRBV6-3 and TRBJ2-5, with a possible D match to TRBD2 (5 bases). Germline CDR1 MNHEY, CDR2 SVGEGT. This CDR3 is 16 amino acids long. Deletions cut 2 bases from V and 1 base from J, with 14 bases between. CDR3 nucleotides: TGTGCCAGCAGTTACGGCGGGTGGCGCCTCCAAGAGACCCAGTACTTC. This gives the protein CASSYGGWRLQETQYF.

The chain is built from TRBV5-1 and TRBJ2-7, with 7 bases that match TRBD2. The J call could be wrong; TRBJ2-5 is a better fit for the DNA end. CDR3 length: 14 residues. CDR1 and CDR2 from the germline V gene are SGHRS and YFSETQ. The CDR3 loop is CASSPFWGGETQYF. The CDR3 DNA is TGCGCCAGCAGCCCCTTCTGGGGGGGAGAGACCCAGTACTTC.

The rearrangement joins TRBV10-3 to TRBJ1-1, with 7 bases identical to TRBD1. CDR1 is ENHRY and CDR2 is SYGVKD in the germline V gene. This CDR3 is 15 amino acids long. The junction had 6 bases not matched to a gene; V was cut back by 5 bases and J by 0 bases. CDR3 sequence (DNA): TGTGCCATCAGTCTACAGGGGATACTGAACACTGAAGCTTTCTTT. It specifies CAISLQGILNTEAFF.

CDR3 loop: CASSLPGDRAKNIQYF. The CDR3, as DNA: TGTGCCAGCAGCCTACCGGGGGACCGGGCCAAAAACATTCAGTACTTC. This chain connects TRBV7-9 to TRBJ2-4, with D perhaps TRBD2 (6 bases). CDR3 size: 16 residues. CDR1 is SEHNR and CDR2 is FQNEAQ in the germline V gene (reference sequence). The V end lost 5 bases, the J end lost 1 base, and 15 bases lay between the germline ends.

This clonotype was recorded only once. The chain carries TRBV28 and TRBJ2-3; D might be TRBD2 (5 bases). The germline V gene has CDR1 MDHEN and CDR2 SYDVKM. Trimming removed 5 bases at V and 0 bases at J, with 15 bases between. This CDR3 region has 16 residues. The CDR3 is CASSPGVKVSTDTQYF. CDR3 bases: TGTGCCAGCAGTCCCGGGGTTAAAGTAAGCACAGATACGCAGTATTTT.

CDR3 sequence (DNA): TGTGCCAGCAGCTCAAAGAGGGACAGATTTAATGAGCAGTTCTTC. Translated: CASSSKRDRFNEQFF. This sequence joins TRBV7-3 and TRBJ2-1; 7 nucleotides agree with TRBD1. Germline CDR1 is SGHTA and CDR2 is FQGTGA. The CDR3 consists of 15 residues. J lost 7 bases, V lost 4 bases, and 10 bases had no gene match.

The rearrangement uses TRBV5-1 and TRBJ2-2, with D possibly matching TRBD2 (7 bases). The CDR3 loop spans 15 amino acids. Germline V gives CDR1 SGHRS, CDR2 YFSETQ. Deletions cut 4 bases from V and 0 bases from J, with 10 bases between. The CDR3: CASSRGGPNTGELFF. CDR3 DNA: TGCGCCAGCAGCCGCGGGGGCCCGAACACCGGGGAGCTGTTTTTT.

There are a few counts of this clonotype. Here the CDR3 reads CATSGADTQYF. The CDR3 DNA reads TGTGCCACCAGCGGGGCTGATACGCAGTATTTT. The chain carries TRBV15 and TRBJ2-3; D may be TRBD1 (5 bases). The CDR3 totals 11 residues. V was cut by 5 bases and J by 6 bases, with 6 bases left in between. Germline-derived CDR1 and CDR2 are LNHNV and YYDKDF (reference sequence). Looking up the rest from reference TRBV15 and TRBJ2-3 gives the full variable domain: DAMVIQNPRYQVTQFGKPVTLSCSQTLNHNVMYWYQQKSSQAPKLLFHYYDKDFNNEADTPDNFQSRRPNTSFCFLDIRSPGLGDTAMYLCATSGADTQYFGPGTRLTVL.

The chain uses TRBV5-1 and TRBJ1-2; D is uncertain. CDR1 is SGHRS and CDR2 is YFSETQ in the germline V gene. The CDR3 runs to 17 residues. The V end was cut by 0 bases, the J end by 0 bases, with 15 bases between. CDR3 amino acids: CASSLDLSTVTNYGYTF. CDR3 DNA sequence: TGCGCCAGCAGCTTGGATCTCAGCACCGTGACTAACTATGGCTACACCTTC.

This clonotype was recorded a few times. J is TRBJ2-5 and V is TRBV27, with 10 bases aligning to TRBD2. The CDR3 extends over 16 amino acids. Germline values: CDR1 MNHEY, CDR2 SMNVEV (reference sequence). V trimming: 4 bases; J trimming: 1 base; junction bases outside the gene matches: 6. The CDR3 DNA is TGTGCCAGCAGTTCAGAGCGGGAGGGCCCCCAAGAGACCCAGTACTTC. Encoded protein: CASSSEREGPQETQYF.

As concerns this clonotype: The germline gene is not matched at one end of the junction; a read error may be the cause. The chain combines TRBV27 with TRBJ2-7, with 7 bases aligning to TRBD1. CDR1 is MNHEY, CDR2 SMNVEV, per germline (reference sequence). The CDR3 runs 14 residues. The CDR3 loop is CASSLSTTGYEQYF. As DNA, the CDR3 is TGTGCCAGTAGTTTATCGACGACAGGGTACGAGCAGTACTTC.

The rearrangement joins TRBV28 to TRBJ1-6; D gene unclear. The CDR3 contains 14 residues. Germline CDR1 MDHEN, CDR2 SYDVKM. Trimming removed 5 bases from V and 10 bases from J, with 15 bases in between. CDR3 DNA sequence: TGTGCCAGCAGTCCGGGGATATTTGGGTCACCCCTCCACTTT. Amino acid sequence: CASSPGIFGSPLHF.

This chain joins TRBV7-2 and TRBJ1-4; D remains unclear. This CDR3 spans 15 amino acids. Trimming stripped 1 base from V and 3 bases from J, with 9 bases between. The germline CDR1 and CDR2 sequences are SGHTA and FQGNSA. The CDR3 nucleotides read TGTGCCAGCAGCTTAGGTGTGGGGTCTAATGAAAAACTGTTTTTT. This codes for CASSLGVGSNEKLFF.

This chain connects TRBV6-2 or TRBV6-3 to TRBJ1-5; D call uncertain. V was clipped by 6 bases and J by 6 bases, with 18 bases between them. CDR3 length: 15 residues. Germline lookup yields CDR1 MNHEY and CDR2 SVGEGT. The CDR3 nucleotides read TGTGCCAGCAGACCCCTTAGCAGGACCTTTCAGCCCCAGCATTTT. The encoded protein is CASRPLSRTFQPQHF.

This sequence joins TRBV7-2 and TRBJ2-5; 8 nucleotides line up with TRBD2. The V gene's germline CDR1 is SGHTA and CDR2 FQGNSA. Losses at the gene ends were 5 bases for V and 11 bases for J; bases not matched to a gene: 16. The CDR3 sequence is 15 residues long. The CDR3 nucleotides are TGTGCCAGCAGCCAAATCAATTTAGCGGGGCGGGAGCAGTACTTC. Translated, it gives CASSQINLAGREQYF.

This clonotype was seen a few times. The chain has TRBV28 and TRBJ2-5; no reliable D call. Germline loops: CDR1 MDHEN, CDR2 SYDVKM. V was cut by 7 bases and J by 11 bases, with 20 bases left in between. This CDR3 is built from 13 residues. DNA of the CDR3: TGTGCCAGCATAGGGTTTAGTAATTTCCCGCAGTACTTC. Translating it yields CASIGFSNFPQYF. The full variable domain, completed using reference TRBV28 and TRBJ2-5, is DVKVTQSSRYLVKRTGEKVFLECVQDMDHENMFWYRQDPGLGLRLIYFSYDVKMKEKGDIPEGYSVSREKKERFSLILESASTNQTSMYLCASIGFSNFPQYFGPGTRLLVL.

This rearrangement joins TRBV4-1 to TRBJ2-3; D is undetermined. The germline V gene encodes CDR1 MGHRA and CDR2 YSYEKL. V was trimmed by 0 bases and J by 5 bases, leaving 15 bases between them. This CDR3 spans 16 amino acids. The CDR3 coding sequence is TGCGCCAGCAGCCAAGAATGGGGTGAATCCGGAGATACGCAGTATTTT. It translates to CASSQEWGESGDTQYF.

This clonotype was picked up a small number of times. This sequence joins TRBV9 and TRBJ1-1; no clear D. The CDR3 is 14 amino acids. The germline V gene encodes CDR1 SGDLS and CDR2 YYNGEE. V was shortened by 2 bases and J by 7 bases, with 15 bases between the two germline ends. The CDR3 reads CASSVRAESLEAFF. CDR3 bases: TGTGCCAGCAGCGTTCGAGCCGAATCGCTTGAAGCTTTCTTT. Supplemented by reference TRBV9 and TRBJ1-1, the full variable domain reads DSGVTQTPKHLITATGQRVTLRCSPRSGDLSVYWYQQSLDQGLQFLIQYYNGEERAKGNILERFSAQQFPDLHSELNLSSLELGDSALYFCASSVRAESLEAFFGQGTRLTVV.

The genes are TRBV13 and TRBJ2-7; 10 nucleotides line up with TRBD2. Germline CDR1 reads PRHDT; CDR2 reads FYEKMQ (reference sequence). The V and J ends lost 5 bases and 4 bases, in that order; junction bases with no gene match: 17. The CDR3 covers 18 residues. In DNA form, the CDR3 reads TGTGCCAGCAGCCCCCCTCTCTTTCCTAGCGGGAGCGGTTACGAGCAGTACTTC. It yields the protein CASSPPLFPSGSGYEQYF.

The chain links TRBV13 to TRBJ1-2; D remains unclear. Trimming pared 4 bases from V and 4 bases from J, leaving 16 bases between. Germline lookup yields CDR1 PRHDT and CDR2 FYEKMQ (reference sequence). The CDR3 is made up of 15 amino acids. The chain's CDR3 is CASSSGGYRAYGYTF. CDR3 in DNA: TGTGCCAGCAGCTCCGGTGGTTATAGGGCCTATGGCTACACCTTC.

The V and J genes are TRBV6-5 and TRBJ2-1; D gene ambiguous. Looked up from germline, CDR1 is MNHEY and CDR2 is SVGAGI. The CDR3 spans 13 residues. V lost 5 bases and J lost 6, with 11 bases in between. The CDR3 DNA reads TGTGCCAGCAGTAGCACATACGGCAATGAGCAGTTCTTC. Its protein product is CASSSTYGNEQFF.